The T cell receptor beta chain described here comes from a study of Graves' ophthalmopathy and Graves' hyperthyroidism. Broader study findings: The blood repertoire also included most expanded thyroid clonotypes above 0.001 frequency.

The TCR beta CDR3 regions underwent amplification from RNA transcripts. Investigators did first-round RT-PCR with HTBI primers, then second-round multiplex PCR. TCRdb reprocessed the multiplex PCR reads with MiXCR, giving one entry per CDR3 protein. This table has 350,000 to 450,000 distinct CDR3 sequences, 18% appearing once. Germline-derived CDR1 and CDR2 are SGHAT and FQNNGV. CDR3 size: 16 residues. Trimming at V came to 4 bases and at J to 4 bases, leaving 10 bases not matched to a gene. This clonotype was seen ten or more times. Its antigen is undetermined. This TCR was sampled from a woman between 18 and 29 years old with Graves' ophthalmopathy. Sequencing was carried out using peripheral blood. V is TRBV11-2 and J is TRBJ2-7; 10 bases map to TRBD2. The CDR3 DNA reads as TGTGCCAGCAGCTCAGAGGGGCTAGCGGGAGTGTACGAGCAGTACTTC. Residues: CASSSEGLAGVYEQYF.